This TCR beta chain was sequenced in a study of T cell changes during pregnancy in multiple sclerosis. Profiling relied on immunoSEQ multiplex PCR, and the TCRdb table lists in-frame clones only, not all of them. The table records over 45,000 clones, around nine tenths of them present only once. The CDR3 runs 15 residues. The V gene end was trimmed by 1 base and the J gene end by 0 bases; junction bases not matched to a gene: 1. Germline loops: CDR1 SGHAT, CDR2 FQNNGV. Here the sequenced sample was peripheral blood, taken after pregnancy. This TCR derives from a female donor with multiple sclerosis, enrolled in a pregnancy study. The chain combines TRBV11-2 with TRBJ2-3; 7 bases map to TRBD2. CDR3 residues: CASSLVGLSTDTQYF. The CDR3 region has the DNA TGTGCCAGCAGCTTAGTGGGACTAAGCACAGATACGCAGTATTTT.